Listed here is a single T cell receptor beta chain. No antigen is known for it. A much larger clone is a single base away; this may be a read error. There are 14 residues in the CDR3. In germline, CDR1 is MNHNY, CDR2 SVGAGI (reference sequence). V lost 0 bases, J lost 5 bases, and 10 bases lay in between. The data were taken from a study of post-analysis software for immune sequencing data. Study-wide results and caveats: Five TRBV segments were significantly more frequent in patients than in controls. TRBV5-6, TRBV5-1 and TRBV20-1 were among these segments.

Each TCR beta cDNA library carried unique molecular identifiers. MiXCR, applied by TCRdb to the PCR reads, yields one record per CDR3 protein. Here the sample spans over 250,000 distinct CDR3 sequences, about 40% being singletons. The clonotype originates from a girl aged 5-17 years with multiple sclerosis. This chain connects TRBV6-6 to TRBJ2-5, with D maybe TRBD2 (5 bases). What was sequenced was blood. The CDR3, as DNA: TGTGCCAGCAGTTACTCGCCTAGCCCGGAGACCCAGTACTTC. Translation: CASSYSPSPETQYF.